The source of this T cell receptor beta chain is a study of cytomegalovirus exposure and HLA in healthy donors. General study results and limits: For most TCR beta V segments, an earlier analysis put the productive rate at about 87% or about 30% of the time.

PCR amplification relied on 60 Vbeta primers (plus 13 Jbeta primers). The data were produced by immunoSEQ multiplex PCR, yet TCRdb's version contains in-frame clones alone and is incomplete. This sample's table has approximately 190,000 clones. Worth noting for this clone: The antigen is unknown.

The sample comprised PBMCs. This clonotype was obtained from a boy aged 5-17 years in good health and CMV-seronegative.

CDR3 sequence reads: CASSQASGNTIYF. CDR3 coding DNA: TGTGCCAGCAGTCAAGCCTCTGGAAACACCATATATTTT. The gene calls are TRBV6-5 and TRBJ1-3; D is unresolved. The length of the CDR3 is 13 residues. Germline loops: CDR1 MNHEY, CDR2 SVGAGI. Trimming cost V 5 bases and J 0 bases, with 5 bases left between them.